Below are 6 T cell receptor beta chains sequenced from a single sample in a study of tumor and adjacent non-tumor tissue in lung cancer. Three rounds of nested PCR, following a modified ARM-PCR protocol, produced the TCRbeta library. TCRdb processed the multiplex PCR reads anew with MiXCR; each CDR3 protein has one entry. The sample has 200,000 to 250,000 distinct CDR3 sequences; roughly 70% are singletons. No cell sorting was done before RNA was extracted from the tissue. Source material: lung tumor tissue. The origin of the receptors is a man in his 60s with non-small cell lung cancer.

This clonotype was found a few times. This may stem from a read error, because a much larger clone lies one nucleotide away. The CDR3 DNA reads as TGTGCCAGCAGACGACAGGGTGTAGGATCACCCCACCACTTT. Protein product: CASRRQGVGSPHHF. The chain uses TRBV11-2 and TRBJ1-6; 7 bases line up with TRBD1. Per the germline V gene, CDR1 is SGHAT and CDR2 is FQNNGV. The length of the CDR3 is 14 residues.

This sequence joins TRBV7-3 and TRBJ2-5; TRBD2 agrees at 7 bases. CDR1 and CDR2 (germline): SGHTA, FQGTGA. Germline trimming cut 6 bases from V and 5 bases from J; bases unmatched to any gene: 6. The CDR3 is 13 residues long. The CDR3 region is CASSSQAGETQYF. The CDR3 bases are TGTGCCAGCAGTTCACAAGCGGGGGAGACCCAGTACTTC.

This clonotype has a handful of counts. The CDR3 DNA reads TGCGCCAGCAGCTTGGCGGTAGCTGCCCACAATGAGCAGTTCTTC. The encoded protein is CASSLAVAAHNEQFF. The rearrangement uses TRBV5-1 and TRBJ2-1; D remains unclear. CDR3 length: 15 residues. V lost 0 bases to trimming and J lost 5 bases, with 12 bases between them. The germline V gene encodes CDR1 SGHRS and CDR2 YFSETQ.

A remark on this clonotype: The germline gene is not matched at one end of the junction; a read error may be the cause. The chain's CDR3 is CSARTSERAYEQYF. The DNA of the CDR3 is TGCAGTGCCAGGACTAGCGAGAGGGCTTACGAGCAGTATTTC. The gene calls are TRBV20-1 and TRBJ2-7; 9 bases match TRBD2. The germline V gene encodes CDR1 DFQATT and CDR2 SNEGSKA (reference sequence). There are 14 residues in the CDR3.

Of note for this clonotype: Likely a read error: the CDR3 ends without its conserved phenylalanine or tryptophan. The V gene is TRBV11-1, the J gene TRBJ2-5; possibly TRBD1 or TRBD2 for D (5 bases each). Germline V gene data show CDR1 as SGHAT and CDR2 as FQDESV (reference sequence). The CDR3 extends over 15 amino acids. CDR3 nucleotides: TGTGCCGGCAGCTTAGGATCGGGGCGCGGGGAGACCCAGTACTTG. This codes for CAGSLGSGRGETQYL.

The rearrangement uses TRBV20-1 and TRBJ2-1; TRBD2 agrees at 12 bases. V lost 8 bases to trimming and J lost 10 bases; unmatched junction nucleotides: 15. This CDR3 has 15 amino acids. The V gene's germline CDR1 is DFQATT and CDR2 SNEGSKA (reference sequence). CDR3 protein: CSTIGLAGLRLEQFF. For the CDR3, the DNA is TGCAGTACGATAGGACTAGCGGGGCTGAGATTGGAGCAGTTCTTC.